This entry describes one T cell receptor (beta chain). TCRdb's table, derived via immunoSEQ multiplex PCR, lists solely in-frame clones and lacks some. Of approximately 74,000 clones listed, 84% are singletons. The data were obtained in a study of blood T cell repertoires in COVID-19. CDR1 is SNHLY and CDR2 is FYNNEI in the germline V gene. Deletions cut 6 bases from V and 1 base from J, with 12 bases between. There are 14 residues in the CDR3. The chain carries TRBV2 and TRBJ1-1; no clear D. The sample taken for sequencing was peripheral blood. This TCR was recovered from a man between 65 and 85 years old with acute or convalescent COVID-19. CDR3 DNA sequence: TGTGCCAGCAGCCGTGGGAGCAGGAACACTGAAGCTTTCTTT. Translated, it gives CASSRGSRNTEAFF.